One sample yielded the 8 T cell receptor beta chains listed below, sequenced in a study of Graves' ophthalmopathy and Graves' hyperthyroidism. Amplification targeted the TCR beta CDR3 regions, with RNA transcripts as the source material. First-round RT-PCR used HTBI primers; second-round multiplex PCR followed. From the multiplex PCR reads, TCRdb called clonotypes with MiXCR, one entry per CDR3 protein. The table lists some 410,000 distinct CDR3 sequences, roughly 21% of them singletons. Sequencing was done on a sample of peripheral blood. Receptors were obtained from a woman aged 18-29 years with stable Graves' hyperthyroidism.

V and J are TRBV12-3 or TRBV12-4 and TRBJ2-7; perhaps TRBD1 as D (5 bases). This CDR3 region has 13 residues. V lost 5 bases and J lost 5, with 13 bases in between. The CDR3 protein is CASSPPLTDEQYF. The CDR3 bases are TGTGCCAGCAGTCCTCCGCTGACAGACGAGCAGTACTTC.

In its sample, this clonotype was seen many times. J is TRBJ2-7 and V is TRBV6-1, with D uncertain. This CDR3 comprises 12 residues. Germline V gene sequence: CDR1 MNHNS, CDR2 SASEGT. The V gene lost 4 bases and the J gene lost 4 bases, with 8 bases spanning the gap. CDR3 amino acids: CASSVSRYEQYF. In DNA, the CDR3 is TGTGCCAGCAGTGTATCCAGATACGAGCAGTACTTC.

This clonotype came up many times. J is TRBJ2-4 and V is TRBV11-2, with 7 positions matching TRBD1. V gave up 0 bases and J gave up 1 base; unmatched junction bases: 6. Germline-derived CDR1 and CDR2 are SGHAT and FQNNGV. CDR3 size: 17 residues. CDR3 sequence reads: CASSLDQTGFAKNIQYF. In DNA, the CDR3 is TGTGCCAGCAGCTTAGATCAGACAGGGTTTGCCAAAAACATTCAGTACTTC. The full variable domain, its missing parts supplied by reference TRBV11-2 and TRBJ2-4, is EAGVAQSPRYKIIEKRQSVAFWCNPISGHATLYWYQQILGQGPKLLIQFQNNGVVDDSQLPKDRFSAERLKGVDSTLKIQPAKLEDSAVYLCASSLDQTGFAKNIQYFGAGTRLSVL.

This clonotype was recorded many times. The genes are TRBV15 and TRBJ2-5; no firm D call. This CDR3 contains 13 residues. Germline V lookup: CDR1 LNHNV, CDR2 YYDKDF (reference sequence). The V end was cut by 0 bases, the J end by 5 bases, with 7 bases between. The DNA of the CDR3 is TGTGCCACCAGCAGAGATGGCCAGGAGACCCAGTACTTC. Protein: CATSRDGQETQYF.

This clonotype showed up many times. The chain links TRBV14 to TRBJ2-5, with 11 bases identical to TRBD2. The V and J ends lost 0 bases and 4 bases, in that order; junction bases with no gene match: 16. Germline V CDR1 and CDR2: SGHDN, FVKESK. This CDR3 spans 20 amino acids. CDR3 in DNA: TGTGCCAGCAGCCAAGATTTTCCTAGCGGGAGGTTTGGATTGCGAGAGACCCAGTACTTC. This translates into CASSQDFPSGRFGLRETQYF.

V gene TRBV6-4 combines with J gene TRBJ1-1; D call uncertain. Germline CDR1 and CDR2: MRHNA and SNTAGT. V lost 3 bases and J 9 bases, leaving 17 bases between the germline ends. The CDR3 extends over 14 amino acids. The CDR3 protein is CASSERAASDKAFF. Written as DNA, the CDR3 is TGTGCCAGCAGTGAACGGGCAGCTTCTGATAAAGCTTTCTTT.

This clonotype has a count of ten or more. This chain uses TRBV14 with TRBJ2-7, with D unresolved. The CDR3 covers 14 residues. V shed 2 bases and J shed 3 bases, with 11 bases lying between them. CDR1 and CDR2 (germline): SGHDN, FVKESK. The CDR3 DNA sequence: TGTGCCAGCAGCCAAAACCGGGTTAGCTACGAGCAGTACTTC. It yields the protein CASSQNRVSYEQYF.

This clonotype was detected a few times. V usage is TRBV13 and J usage is TRBJ1-2; D is ambiguous. Germline CDR1 reads PRHDT; CDR2 reads FYEKMQ (reference sequence). The ends were cut back, 6 bases at V and 2 bases at J, with 19 bases in the middle. The CDR3 has 16 residues. The CDR3 reads CASSILVGSSNYGYTF. CDR3 DNA sequence: TGTGCCAGCAGTATCCTTGTTGGGAGTAGCAACTATGGCTACACCTTC.